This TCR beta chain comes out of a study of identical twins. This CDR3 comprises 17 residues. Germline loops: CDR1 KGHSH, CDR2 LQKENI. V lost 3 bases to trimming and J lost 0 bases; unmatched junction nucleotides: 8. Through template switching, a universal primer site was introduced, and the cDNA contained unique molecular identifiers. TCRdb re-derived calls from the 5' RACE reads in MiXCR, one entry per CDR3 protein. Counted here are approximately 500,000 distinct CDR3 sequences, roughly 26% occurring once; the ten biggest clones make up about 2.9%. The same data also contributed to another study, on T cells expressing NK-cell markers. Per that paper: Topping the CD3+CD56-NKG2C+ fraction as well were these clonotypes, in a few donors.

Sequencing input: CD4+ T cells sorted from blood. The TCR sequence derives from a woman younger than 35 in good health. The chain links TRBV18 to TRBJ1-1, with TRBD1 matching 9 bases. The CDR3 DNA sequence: TGTGCCAGCTCACCTCGACAGGGGGTTCGTATGAACACTGAAGCTTTCTTT. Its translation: CASSPRQGVRMNTEAFF.